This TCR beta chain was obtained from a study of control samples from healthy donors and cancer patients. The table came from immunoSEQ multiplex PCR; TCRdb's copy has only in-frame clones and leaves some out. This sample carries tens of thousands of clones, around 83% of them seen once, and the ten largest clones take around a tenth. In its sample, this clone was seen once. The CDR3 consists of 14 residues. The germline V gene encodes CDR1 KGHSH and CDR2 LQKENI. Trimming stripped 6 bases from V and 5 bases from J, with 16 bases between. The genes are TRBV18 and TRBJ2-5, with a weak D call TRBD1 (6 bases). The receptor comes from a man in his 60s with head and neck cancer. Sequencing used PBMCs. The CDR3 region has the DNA TGTGCCAGCTCGCGAAACAGGGTAGTGGAGACCCAGTACTTC. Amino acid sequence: CASSRNRVVETQYF. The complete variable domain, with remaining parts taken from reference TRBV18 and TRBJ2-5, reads NAGVMQNPRHLVRRRGQEARLRCSPMKGHSHVYWYRQLPEEGLKFMVYLQKENIIDESGMPKERFSAEFPKEGPSILRIQQVVRGDSAAYFCASSRNRVVETQYFGPGTRLLVL.